This TCR beta chain came from a study of Ad26.COV2.S vaccination and SARS-CoV-2 variants (dated by TCRdb to about 2021). Context from the whole study: Donors in the vaccine arm were drawn from COV1001, a phase I-IIa trial of Ad26.COV2.S in healthy adults that was multicentre, randomized, double-blind and placebo-controlled. Ad26.COV2.S was administered intramuscularly at a dose of 5x10^10 or 1x10^11 viral particles, either as one shot or as two shots given 56 days apart. Sequencing of the TCRbeta repertoire served to evaluate the specificity and breadth of SARS-CoV-2-reactive T cell receptors following Ad26.COV2.S vaccination. A total of around 32 samples were included in the TCR-sequenced set, comprising roughly 20 Ad26.COV2.S vaccine recipients, 5 placebo recipients and 8 SARS-CoV-2 convalescent individuals. Participants in the trial were split at random into five groups of five each, receiving low-dose or high-dose Ad26.COV2.S once or twice, or else placebo on both occasions. Throughout the experiments and outcome assessment, investigators stayed blinded to trial group allocation.

The immunoSEQ Assay was the method used to sequence TCRbeta CDR3 regions. After extraction, genomic DNA underwent amplification by bias-controlled multiplex PCR, followed by high-throughput sequencing. The authors' pipeline ran thus. To quantify the absolute abundance of each unique TCRbeta CDR3 region, sequences were collapsed and filtered. T cell fraction was estimated by normalization of TCRbeta template counts to usable DNA, with usable DNA being measured through amplification of reference genes present in all nucleated cells. Repertoire TCRs were annotated as SARS-CoV-2-specific by exact matching of V gene, CDR3 amino acid sequence and J gene to a known reactive TCR set. MIRA supplied the reference SARS-CoV-2 TCR set, which was filtered for enrichment in COVID-19-positive ImmuneCODE repertoires so that public or cross-reactive TCRs were removed. Based on the MIRA antigens, annotated TCRs were further analysed at the level of specific ORF or position within ORF. Depth was the summed frequency of annotated unique rearrangements, while breadth was defined as annotated unique rearrangements over total unique productive rearrangements. Two-sided Wilcoxon rank-sum tests were applied when comparing TCR breadth between groups. Entries here come from immuneACCESS through TCRdb and include only in-frame sequences with V and J called. Some clones fail to appear in such tables; in the studies checked, an unresolved V gene covers under half of the shortfall, and the cause of the remainder is unknown. V and J calls and clone size are copied from that table; D and trimming were computed from the DNA. The sample has 350,000 to 500,000 clones on record, around 91% of them singletons. About 4.4% of the sample belongs to the ten largest clones.

For this clone: This receptor's antigen is unknown. Base quality data are lacking; no much larger clone is found one base away.

V is clipped by 6 bases and J by 1 base, and the sequence between their germline boundaries is 16 bases long. Measured from the cysteine to the phenylalanine, the CDR3 is 16 residues long. Only the CDR3 region is kept as DNA, spanning 48 bases read in frame from base 1. Reading the germline V gene gives CDR1 ENHRY and CDR2 SYGVKD. The investigation overall reported the following: Compared with placebo recipients, Ad26.COV2.S recipients showed higher spike-specific TCR breadth (P = 0.0014). The study was not powered for comparison of responses between vaccine doses or regimens. Comparable non-spike TCR breadth was observed between vaccine and placebo recipients, consistent with only spike being contained in the vaccine. After vaccination, spike-specific CD8+ and CD4+ T cell responses were reported to show substantial breadth. The authors noted that the TCR breadth and depth analyses may have underestimated total T cell responses.

The treatment or condition label here, explained by the study, means: some 20 received Ad26.COV2.S at low or high dose, single or two shots; about five received placebo; per-sample allocation not given. For vaccine and placebo recipients, repertoires were sequenced using samples collected on day 63 after the first injection. Cohort 1b enrolled 20 to 30 adults aged 18-55 years at a single site in Boston, USA, between 29 July and 7 August 2020. As a vaccine, Ad26.COV2.S was a replication-incompetent adenovirus type 26 vector that expressed a prefusion-stabilized SARS-CoV-2 spike protein derived from the original Wuhan strain.

This specimen consisted of peripheral blood, obtained in a trial of Ad26.COV2.S vaccine versus placebo. The chain is assembled from TRBV10-3 and TRBJ2-1; a tentative D call is TRBD1 (5 bases match). This clonotype was sampled from a person between 18 and 60 years old who received the Ad26.COV2.S COVID-19 vaccine or a placebo. The CDR3 protein: CAIRPDSPSSYNEQFF. The sequenced DNA: TGTGCCATCAGGCCCGACAGCCCTAGTTCCTACAATGAGCAGTTCTTC.